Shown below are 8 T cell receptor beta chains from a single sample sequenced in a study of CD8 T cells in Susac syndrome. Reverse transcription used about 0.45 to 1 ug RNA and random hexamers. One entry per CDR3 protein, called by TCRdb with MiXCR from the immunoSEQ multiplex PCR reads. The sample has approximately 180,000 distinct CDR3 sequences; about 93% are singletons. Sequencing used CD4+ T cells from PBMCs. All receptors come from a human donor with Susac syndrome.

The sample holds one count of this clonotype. CDR3 nucleotide sequence: TGTGCCAGCAGCCAAGAATTGATACGGAGAGAGACCCAGTACTTC. It specifies CASSQELIRRETQYF. V usage is TRBV3-1 and J usage is TRBJ2-5; no reliable D call. V lost 0 bases, J lost 4 bases, and 12 bases lay in between. This CDR3 spans 15 amino acids. CDR1 is LGHDT, CDR2 YNNKEL, per germline (reference sequence).

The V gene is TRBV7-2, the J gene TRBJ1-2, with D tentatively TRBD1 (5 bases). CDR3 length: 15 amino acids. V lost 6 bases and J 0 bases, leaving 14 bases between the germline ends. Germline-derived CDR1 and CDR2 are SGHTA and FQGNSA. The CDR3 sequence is CASRSTENSNYGYTF. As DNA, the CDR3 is TGTGCCAGCAGGTCGACAGAGAATTCTAACTATGGCTACACCTTC.

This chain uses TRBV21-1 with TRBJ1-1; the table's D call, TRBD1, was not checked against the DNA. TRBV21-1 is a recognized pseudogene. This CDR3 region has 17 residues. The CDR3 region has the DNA TGTGCCAGCAGCAAAGGGGACAGGGCCCCCTTGAACACTGAAGCTTTCTTT. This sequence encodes CASSKGDRAPLNTEAFF.

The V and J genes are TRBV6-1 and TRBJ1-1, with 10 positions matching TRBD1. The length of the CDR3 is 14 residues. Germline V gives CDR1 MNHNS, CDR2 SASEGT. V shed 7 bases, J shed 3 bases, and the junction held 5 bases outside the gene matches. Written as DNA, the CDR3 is TGTGCCAGCATTCTGGACAGGGGGGACACTGAAGCTTTCTTT. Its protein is CASILDRGDTEAFF.

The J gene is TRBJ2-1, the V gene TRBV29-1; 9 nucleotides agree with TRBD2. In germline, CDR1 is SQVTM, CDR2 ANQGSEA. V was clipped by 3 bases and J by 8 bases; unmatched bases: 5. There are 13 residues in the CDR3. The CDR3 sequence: CSVDSGGRYEQFF. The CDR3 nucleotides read TGCAGCGTTGACAGCGGGGGGCGATATGAGCAGTTCTTC.

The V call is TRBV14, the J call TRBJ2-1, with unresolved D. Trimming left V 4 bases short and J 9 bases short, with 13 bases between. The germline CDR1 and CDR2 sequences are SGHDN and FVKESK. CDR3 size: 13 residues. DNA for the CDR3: TGTGCCAGCAGCCCGGCGAAATGGGGTGAGCAGTTCTTC. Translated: CASSPAKWGEQFF.

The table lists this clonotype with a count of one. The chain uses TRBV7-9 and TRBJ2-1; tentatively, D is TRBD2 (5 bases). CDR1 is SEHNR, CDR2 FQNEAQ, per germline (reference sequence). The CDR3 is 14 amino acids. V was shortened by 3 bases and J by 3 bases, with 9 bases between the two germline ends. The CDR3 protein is CASSLDRGYNEQFF. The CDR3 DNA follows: TGTGCCAGCAGCTTGGATCGGGGCTACAATGAGCAGTTCTTC.

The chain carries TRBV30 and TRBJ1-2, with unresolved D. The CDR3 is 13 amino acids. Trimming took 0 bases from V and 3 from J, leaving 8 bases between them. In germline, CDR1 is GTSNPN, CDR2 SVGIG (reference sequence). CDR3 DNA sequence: TGTGCCTGGAGTGTAAACCGCGACTATGGCTACACCTTC. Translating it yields CAWSVNRDYGYTF.